These T cell receptor beta chains were read from a single sample in a study of blood T cell repertoires in COVID-19. The method was immunoSEQ multiplex PCR; TCRdb's version includes in-frame clones alone and lacks a portion of them. The data show about 170,000 clones, 85% seen once. The specimen sequenced was peripheral blood. The receptors stem from a woman older than 75 with COVID-19, enrolled during active disease. Each CDR3 is given with its conserved first and last residue.

len	v_gene	j_gene	CDR3aa
13	TRBV6-5	TRBJ1-2	CASSSTGFYGYTF
13	TRBV12-3/TRBV12-4	TRBJ1-6	CASRDRVDSPLHF
16	TRBV6-2/TRBV6-3	TRBJ1-4	CASSPDRGGNNEKLFF
11	TRBV28	TRBJ2-1	CAGGTDNEQFF
13	TRBV27	TRBJ2-7	CAIGGGVGYEQYF
14	TRBV3-1/TRBV3-2	TRBJ1-3	CASQLRGSGNTIYF
17	TRBV5-1	TRBJ2-2	CASSLQLAGGRSGELFF
18	TRBV3-1/TRBV3-2	TRBJ2-2	CASSQVLVAGANTGELFF
14	TRBV5-1	TRBJ2-7	CASKPGRGSYEQYF
15	TRBV28	TRBJ2-3	CASIATGRWTDTQYF
15	TRBV28	TRBJ2-3	CASTGTSGPTDTQYF
14	TRBV6-6	TRBJ1-1	CASRNGGEGAEAFF
14	TRBV4-1	TRBJ2-5	CASSDPGGGETQYF
14	TRBV7-6	TRBJ2-3	CASSFGEGTDTQYF
14	TRBV6-2/TRBV6-3	TRBJ2-1	CASSSIGGLYEQFF
14	TRBV5-1	TRBJ1-4	CASSLEGSGEKLFF
13	TRBV7-3	TRBJ1-4	CASSPGANEKLFF
13	TRBV18	TRBJ1-4	CASSPPSVEKLFF
15	TRBV5-1	TRBJ1-3	CASSLDRGSGNTIYF
13	TRBV12-3/TRBV12-4	TRBJ1-1	CASDVRLNTEAFF